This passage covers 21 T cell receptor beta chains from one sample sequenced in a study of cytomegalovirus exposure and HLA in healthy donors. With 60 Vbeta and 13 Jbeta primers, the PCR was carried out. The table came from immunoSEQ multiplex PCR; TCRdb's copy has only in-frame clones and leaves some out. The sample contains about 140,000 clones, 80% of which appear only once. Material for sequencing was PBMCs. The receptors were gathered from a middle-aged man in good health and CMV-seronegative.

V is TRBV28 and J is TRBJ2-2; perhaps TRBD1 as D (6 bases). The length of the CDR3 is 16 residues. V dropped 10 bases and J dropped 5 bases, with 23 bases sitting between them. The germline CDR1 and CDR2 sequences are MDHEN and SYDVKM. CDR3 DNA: TGTGCCACCCCGAAGGCTCCGGGACAAGTGACCGGGGAGCTGTTTTTT. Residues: CATPKAPGQVTGELFF.

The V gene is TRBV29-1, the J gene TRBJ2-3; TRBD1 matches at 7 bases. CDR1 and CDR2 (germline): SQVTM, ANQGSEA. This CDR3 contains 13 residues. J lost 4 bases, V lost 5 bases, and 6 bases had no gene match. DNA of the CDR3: TGCAGCGTTAGAAAAGGGGGCCCAGATACGCAGTATTTT. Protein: CSVRKGGPDTQYF.

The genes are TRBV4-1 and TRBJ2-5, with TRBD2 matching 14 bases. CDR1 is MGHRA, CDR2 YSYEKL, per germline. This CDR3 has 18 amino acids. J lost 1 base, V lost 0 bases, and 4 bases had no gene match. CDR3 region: CASSQDGLAGGPQETQYF. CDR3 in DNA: TGCGCCAGCAGCCAAGATGGACTAGCGGGGGGACCCCAAGAGACCCAGTACTTC.

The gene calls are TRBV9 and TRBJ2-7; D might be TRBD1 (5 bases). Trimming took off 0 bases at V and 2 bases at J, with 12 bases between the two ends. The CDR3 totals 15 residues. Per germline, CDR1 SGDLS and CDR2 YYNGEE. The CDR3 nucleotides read TGTGCCAGCAGCGTAGATCAGGGATTAGCCTACGAGCAGTACTTC. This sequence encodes CASSVDQGLAYEQYF.

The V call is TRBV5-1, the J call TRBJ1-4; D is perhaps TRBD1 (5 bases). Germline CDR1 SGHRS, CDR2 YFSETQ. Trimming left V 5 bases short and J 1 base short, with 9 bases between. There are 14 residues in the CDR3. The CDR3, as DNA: TGCGCCAGCAGGGAAGGGGTAACTAATGAAAAACTGTTTTTT. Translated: CASREGVTNEKLFF.

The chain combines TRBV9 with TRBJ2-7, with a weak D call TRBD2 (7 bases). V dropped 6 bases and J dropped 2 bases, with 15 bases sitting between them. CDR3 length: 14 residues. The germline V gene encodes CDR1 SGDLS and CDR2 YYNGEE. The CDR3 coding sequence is TGTGCCAGCACCAGAGGGGGGGAACCCTACGAGCAGTACTTC. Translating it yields CASTRGGEPYEQYF.

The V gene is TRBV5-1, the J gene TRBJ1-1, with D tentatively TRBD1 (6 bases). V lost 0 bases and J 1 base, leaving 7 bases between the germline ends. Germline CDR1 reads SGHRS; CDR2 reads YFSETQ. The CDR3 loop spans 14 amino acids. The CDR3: CASSLEGQNTEAFF. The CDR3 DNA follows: TGCGCCAGCAGCTTGGAGGGACAGAACACTGAAGCTTTCTTT.

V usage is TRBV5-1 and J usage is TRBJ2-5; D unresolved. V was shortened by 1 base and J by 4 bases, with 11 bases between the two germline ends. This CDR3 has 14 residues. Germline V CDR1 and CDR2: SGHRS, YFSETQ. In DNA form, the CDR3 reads TGCGCCAGCAGCTTGCAGTCAGCAGGAGAGACCCAGTACTTC. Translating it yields CASSLQSAGETQYF.

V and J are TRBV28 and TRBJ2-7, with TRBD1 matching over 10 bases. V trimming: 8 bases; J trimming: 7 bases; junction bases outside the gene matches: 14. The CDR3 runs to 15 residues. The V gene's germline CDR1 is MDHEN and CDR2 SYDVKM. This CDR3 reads CASLPSGQGMWEQYF. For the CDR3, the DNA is TGTGCCAGCTTACCGTCGGGACAGGGGATGTGGGAGCAGTACTTC.

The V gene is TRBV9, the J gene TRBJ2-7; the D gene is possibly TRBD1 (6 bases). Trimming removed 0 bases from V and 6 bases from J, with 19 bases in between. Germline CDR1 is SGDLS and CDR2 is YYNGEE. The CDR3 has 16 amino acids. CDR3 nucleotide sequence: TGTGCCAGCAGCGTAGATAGGGGGAGTGGGCTACGCGAGCAGTACTTC. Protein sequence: CASSVDRGSGLREQYF.

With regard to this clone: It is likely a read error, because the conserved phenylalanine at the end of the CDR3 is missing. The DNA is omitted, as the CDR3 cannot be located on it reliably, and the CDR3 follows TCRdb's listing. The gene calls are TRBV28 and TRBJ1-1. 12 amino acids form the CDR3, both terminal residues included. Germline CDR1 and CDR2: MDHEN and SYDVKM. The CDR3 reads CASSLSGTPTFV.

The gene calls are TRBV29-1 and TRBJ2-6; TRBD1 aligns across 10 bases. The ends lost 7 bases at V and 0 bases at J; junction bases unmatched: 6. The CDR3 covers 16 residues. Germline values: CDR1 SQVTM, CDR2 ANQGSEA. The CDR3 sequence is CSALTGGHSGANVLTF. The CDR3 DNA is TGCAGCGCTCTGACAGGGGGCCACTCTGGGGCCAACGTCCTGACTTTC.

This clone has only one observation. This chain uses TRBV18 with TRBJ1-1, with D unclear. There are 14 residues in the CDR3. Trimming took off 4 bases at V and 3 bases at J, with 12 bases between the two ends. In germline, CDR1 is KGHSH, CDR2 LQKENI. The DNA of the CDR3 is TGTGCCAGCTCACTCGGAAAGGAGTACACTGAAGCTTTCTTT. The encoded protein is CASSLGKEYTEAFF.

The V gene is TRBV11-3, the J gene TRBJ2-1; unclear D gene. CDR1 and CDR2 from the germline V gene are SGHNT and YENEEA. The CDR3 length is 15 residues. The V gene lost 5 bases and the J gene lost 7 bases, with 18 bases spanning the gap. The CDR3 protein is CASSPESNIRNEQFF. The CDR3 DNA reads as TGTGCCAGCAGCCCGGAGAGCAATATCAGAAATGAGCAGTTCTTC. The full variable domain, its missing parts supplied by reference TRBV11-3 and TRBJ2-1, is EAGVVQSPRYKIIEKKQPVAFWCNPISGHNTLYWYLQNLGQGPELLIRYENEEAVDDSQLPKDRFSAERLKGVDSTLKIQPAELGDSAVYLCASSPESNIRNEQFFGPGTRLTVL.

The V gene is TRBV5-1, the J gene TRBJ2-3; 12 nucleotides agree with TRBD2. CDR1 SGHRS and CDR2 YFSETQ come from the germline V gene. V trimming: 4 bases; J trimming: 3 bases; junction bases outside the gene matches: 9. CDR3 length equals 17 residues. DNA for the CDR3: TGCGCCAGCAGCCCCTCGACTAGCGGGAGCCCTACAGATACGCAGTATTTT. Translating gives CASSPSTSGSPTDTQYF.

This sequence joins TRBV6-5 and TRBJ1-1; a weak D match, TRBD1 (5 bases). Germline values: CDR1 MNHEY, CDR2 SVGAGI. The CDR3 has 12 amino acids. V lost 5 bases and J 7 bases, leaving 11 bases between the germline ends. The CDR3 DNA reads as TGTGCCAGCAGTGGCGGGACGGTTGAAGCTTTCTTT. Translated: CASSGGTVEAFF.

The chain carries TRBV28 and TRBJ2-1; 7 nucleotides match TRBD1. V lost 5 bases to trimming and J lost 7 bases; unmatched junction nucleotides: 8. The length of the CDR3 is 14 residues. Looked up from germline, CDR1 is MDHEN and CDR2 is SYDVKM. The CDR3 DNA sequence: TGTGCCAGCAGTAATACGGACAGGAGTAATGAGCAGTTCTTC. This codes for CASSNTDRSNEQFF.

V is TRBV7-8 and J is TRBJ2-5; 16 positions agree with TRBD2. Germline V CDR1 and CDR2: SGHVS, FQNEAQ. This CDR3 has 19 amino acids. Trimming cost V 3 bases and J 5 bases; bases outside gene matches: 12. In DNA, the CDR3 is TGTGCCAGCAGCTTCCCCACCGGGACTAGCGGGAGGGCCTGGGAGACCCAGTACTTC. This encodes CASSFPTGTSGRAWETQYF.

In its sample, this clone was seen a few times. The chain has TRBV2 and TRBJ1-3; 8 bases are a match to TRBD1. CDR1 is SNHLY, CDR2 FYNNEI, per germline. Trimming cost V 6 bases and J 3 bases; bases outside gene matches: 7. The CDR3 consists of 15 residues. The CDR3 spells CASSSQTGVGNTIYF. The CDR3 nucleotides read TGTGCCAGCAGCTCACAGACAGGGGTTGGAAACACCATATATTTT.

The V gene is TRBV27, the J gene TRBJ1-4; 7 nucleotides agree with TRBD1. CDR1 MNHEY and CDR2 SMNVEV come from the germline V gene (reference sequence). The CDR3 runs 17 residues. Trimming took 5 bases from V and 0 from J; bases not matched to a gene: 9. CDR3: CASSLRQGGATNEKLFF. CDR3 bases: TGTGCCAGCAGTCTCCGACAGGGAGGTGCAACTAATGAAAAACTGTTTTTT.

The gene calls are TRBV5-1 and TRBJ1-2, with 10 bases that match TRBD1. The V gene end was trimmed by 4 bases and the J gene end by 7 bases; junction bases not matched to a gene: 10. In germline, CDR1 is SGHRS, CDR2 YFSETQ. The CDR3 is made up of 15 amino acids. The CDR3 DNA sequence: TGCGCCAGCAGCGCCTGGGACAGGGGTTCAGGTGGCTACACCTTC. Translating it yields CASSAWDRGSGGYTF.